The rows below give T cell receptor beta chains drawn from one sample of a study of T cell changes during pregnancy in multiple sclerosis. Clones were read by immunoSEQ multiplex PCR, and TCRdb kept only the in-frame ones, dropping some. The sample contains around 68,000 clones, 91% of which appear only once. The sequences come from peripheral blood, collected after pregnancy. These receptors originate from a female donor in good health, enrolled as a control in a pregnancy study. Each CDR3 is given without its conserved first and last residue. The D gene is left open where the match is weak.

j_call d_call v_call cdr3_aa
TRBJ1-5 NA TRBV11-3 ASSSGSYQPQH
TRBJ1-6 NA TRBV7-2 ASSPRQDSPLH
TRBJ1-2 TRBD1 TRBV9 ASSLNPGGADYGYT
TRBJ1-5 NA TRBV10-3 AINQDRNQPQH
TRBJ2-2 TRBD2 TRBV5-1 ASSLTTGTSGTGELF
TRBJ1-1 NA TRBV11-3 ASSPTVMNTEAF
TRBJ1-1 NA TRBV9 ASSVGGQPAEKAF
TRBJ2-2 TRBD1 TRBV19 ASSLRTGNTGELF
TRBJ2-1 TRBD2 TRBV5-1 ASSSGGDNEQF
TRBJ1-1 TRBD1 TRBV5-4 ASSLRGRENTEAF
TRBJ2-1 TRBD1 TRBV25-1 ASSVPGGAGNEQF
TRBJ1-1 NA TRBV5-1 ASSVGQLLGMNTEAF
TRBJ2-2 TRBD1 TRBV13 ASSSRDRLNTGELF
TRBJ2-2 NA TRBV27 ASSLQGRTNTGELF
TRBJ1-3 NA TRBV11-2 ASSFHGNTIY
TRBJ2-5 TRBD2 TRBV4-2 ASSQPGLAGVETQY
TRBJ2-7 TRBD2 TRBV7-3 ASSLPAGGGEQY
TRBJ1-4 NA TRBV15 ATSSTVTTNEKLF
TRBJ1-2 NA TRBV7-6 ASSLARQPNYGYT
TRBJ2-3 TRBD1 TRBV30 AWSQGQGAADTQY
TRBJ2-7 NA TRBV6-1 ATHPGSAYEQY
TRBJ2-5 TRBD2 TRBV10-3 AVKGTSGDTYQETQY
TRBJ1-1 TRBD1 TRBV10-3 AISEGRGLNTEAF
TRBJ1-5 TRBD1 TRBV4-3 ASSQTGASSNQPQH
TRBJ2-5 TRBD1 TRBV5-6 ASSPQSGTGSQETQY
TRBJ1-2 TRBD1 TRBV9 ASSTDRGGYT
TRBJ2-5 NA TRBV4-2 ASSPEGLLQETQY
TRBJ2-3 TRBD2 TRBV19 ASRRTSDDTQY
TRBJ2-7 NA TRBV27 ASSPRVPGAYEQY
TRBJ1-3 NA TRBV2 ASRWVQGSGNTIY
TRBJ1-2 TRBD1 TRBV13 ASSLGQGTYGYT
TRBJ2-7 TRBD2 TRBV9 ASSVGTSGGNEQY
TRBJ1-2 TRBD1 TRBV27 ASSATGRDGYT
TRBJ2-3 NA TRBV2 ASSENEGQNTQY
TRBJ2-7 NA TRBV27 ASSLGGYEQY
TRBJ2-1 TRBD2 TRBV5-4 ASSPGLAGVVLYNEQF
TRBJ1-6 NA TRBV6-5 ASSEHRNSPLH
TRBJ2-5 TRBD1 TRBV7-9 ASSENRDSTTQY
TRBJ2-7 NA TRBV2 ASKVTGERRARYSYEQY
TRBJ2-7 NA TRBV6-6 ASSAITSYEQY
TRBJ1-4 NA TRBV7-9 ASSFLEGPTNEKLF
TRBJ1-2 NA TRBV5-5 ASSLEAGNYGYT
TRBJ2-5 NA TRBV4-2 ASSQDSRMPGETQY
TRBJ2-7 NA TRBV4-2 ASSQVRGSSYEQY
TRBJ2-4 TRBD2 TRBV4-2 ASSQTGLVKNIQY
TRBJ1-6 NA TRBV19 ASSDLKGDSPLH
TRBJ2-3 TRBD2 TRBV2 ASSEGLAEVDTQY
TRBJ2-3 NA TRBV6-1 ASLPSSDTQY
TRBJ2-3 TRBD2 TRBV30 AWSESGGATDTQY
TRBJ2-7 NA TRBV5-4 ASSLRTRPYEQY
TRBJ1-2 NA TRBV13 ASSSHRGNYGYT
TRBJ1-1 TRBD1 TRBV2 ASSRDRPENTEAF
TRBJ1-1 NA TRBV7-3 ASSFSSYTEAF
TRBJ1-2 NA TRBV13 ASSWGANYGYT
TRBJ2-2 NA TRBV6-1 ASKQGPLGELF